These T cell receptor beta chains were read from a single sample in a study of radiotherapy plus CTLA-4 blockade in lung cancer. Repertoires were generated with immunoSEQ multiplex PCR, while TCRdb's copy carries only in-frame clones and drops some. The sample shows tens of thousands of clones, 55% to 75% of them seen only once. Sample: peripheral blood, taken from a patient treated with radiotherapy plus ipilimumab. Every receptor here comes from a human donor with non-small cell lung cancer that progressed on radiotherapy plus ipilimumab. Each CDR3 is given with its conserved first and last residue. D genes are given only for firm matches. Some rows mark clone size as missing; the rest say once, few, many or name a class of expanded clone.

>TRBV2|TRBJ1-5|medium-sized|-
CASSGRRVGNQPQHF
TGTGCCAGCAGTGGCCGAAGGGTGGGCAATCAGCCCCAGCATTTT
>TRBV2|TRBJ2-7|-|-
CASTGTELSYEQYF
TGTGCCAGCACCGGGACTGAGTTGTCCTACGAGCAGTACTTC
>TRBV7-2|TRBJ1-4|many|-
CASSPPAVEKLFF
TGTGCCAGCAGCCCCCCAGCCGTAGAAAAACTGTTTTTT
>TRBV6-1|TRBJ2-1|-|TRBD2
CASSQGTSGYNEQFF
TGTGCCAGCAGTCAAGGGACTAGCGGTTACAATGAGCAGTTCTTC
>TRBV4-1|TRBJ2-1|-|TRBD2
CASSQDITGRGGYNEQFF
TGCGCCAGCAGCCAAGACATTACTGGGAGGGGTGGCTACAATGAGCAGTTCTTC
>TRBV27|TRBJ2-7|-|-
CASSRFGPYEQYF
TGTGCCAGCAGTCGTTTCGGCCCCTACGAGCAGTACTTC
>TRBV4-1|TRBJ2-1|-|-
CASSQDETPIYNEQFF
TGCGCCAGCAGCCAAGATGAGACTCCAATCTACAATGAGCAGTTCTTC
>TRBV2|TRBJ2-5|-|-
CASSEGWQGGETQYF
TGTGCCAGCAGTGAAGGTTGGCAGGGTGGGGAGACCCAGTACTTC
>TRBV7-2|TRBJ1-6|-|-
CASSEGVSYNSPLHF
TGTGCCAGCAGCGAAGGGGTTTCATACAATTCACCCCTCCACTTT
>TRBV12-5|TRBJ1-4|-|TRBD1
CASGLRDRAWRNEKLFF
TGTGCTAGTGGTTTGCGGGACAGGGCCTGGCGGAATGAAAAACTGTTTTTT
>TRBV11-2|TRBJ2-5|-|-
CASSLPPGEQGGETQYF
TGTGCCAGCAGCTTACCCCCGGGGGAGCAGGGAGGCGAGACCCAGTACTTC
>TRBV7-9|TRBJ2-1|many|-
CASGSPRVVEQFF
TGTGCCAGCGGATCCCCTAGGGTGGTTGAGCAGTTCTTC
>TRBV28|TRBJ1-2|-|-
CASSLSGQMNYGYTF
TGTGCCAGCAGTTTATCGGGGCAGATGAACTATGGCTACACCTTC
>TRBV6-4|TRBJ1-2|-|-
CASSPQGGSGYTF
TGTGCCAGCAGTCCCCAGGGCGGCAGTGGCTACACCTTC
>TRBV23-1|TRBJ2-7|-|TRBD1
CASSLGTATLNEQYF
TGCGCCAGCAGTCTTGGGACAGCAACCTTAAACGAGCAGTACTTC
>TRBV10-3|TRBJ2-6|-|-
CAISPEKSGANVLTF
TGTGCCATCAGTCCCGAGAAATCTGGGGCCAACGTCCTGACTTTC
>TRBV2|TRBJ1-5|few|-
CASATPGDSNQPQHF
TGTGCCAGCGCCACCCCGGGGGATAGCAATCAGCCCCAGCATTTT
>TRBV7-4|TRBJ2-7|-|-
CASRAGCYEQYF
TGTGCCAGTCGGGCCGGATGCTACGAGCAGTACTTC
>TRBV27|TRBJ2-1|-|-
CASSLLSDPDNEQFF
TGTGCCAGCAGTTTACTTAGCGATCCAGACAATGAGCAGTTCTTC
>TRBV30|TRBJ2-7|once|TRBD2
CAWSVSGGTGEQYF
TGTGCCTGGAGTGTAAGCGGGGGCACGGGGGAGCAGTACTTC
>TRBV10-3|TRBJ2-5|-|-
CAITQWPDQETQYF
TGTGCCATCACCCAGTGGCCGGACCAAGAGACCCAGTACTTC
>TRBV2|TRBJ1-4|-|TRBD1
CASYRGTNEKLFF
TGTGCCAGCTACAGGGGAACTAATGAAAAACTGTTTTTT
>TRBV2|TRBJ2-3|-|TRBD1
CASRTGRGDTQYF
TGTGCCAGTAGGACAGGGCGCGGAGATACGCAGTATTTT
>TRBV9|TRBJ2-2|-|-
CASSADANTGELFF
TGTGCCAGCAGCGCGGACGCGAACACCGGGGAGCTGTTTTTT
>TRBV7-7|TRBJ2-1|once|TRBD2
CASSPARASGGNEQFF
TGTGCTAGCAGCCCCGCACGGGCTAGCGGGGGAAATGAGCAGTTCTTC
>TRBV5-1|TRBJ2-3|-|TRBD2
CASSLGAGVTDTQYF
TGCGCCAGCAGCTTGGGGGCGGGAGTAACAGATACGCAGTATTTT
>TRBV5-5|TRBJ1-4|-|-
CASSYGSPGTTNEKLFF
TGTGCCAGCAGCTACGGGTCCCCCGGGACAACTAATGAAAAACTGTTTTTT
>TRBV27|TRBJ1-5|-|-
CASSFGDSNQPQHF
TGTGCCAGCAGTTTTGGTGATAGCAATCAGCCCCAGCATTTT
>TRBV6-6|TRBJ1-1|-|TRBD1
CASAGQQNTEAFF
TGTGCCAGCGCGGGACAGCAGAACACTGAAGCTTTCTTT
>TRBV7-2|TRBJ2-3|-|-
CASSWVLQGSDTQYF
TGTGCCAGCAGCTGGGTCCTACAGGGTTCCGATACGCAGTATTTT
>TRBV28|TRBJ2-7|-|-
CASSVLGPGRSSYEQYF
TGTGCCAGCAGTGTACTCGGACCGGGACGCAGCTCCTACGAGCAGTACTTC
>TRBV19|TRBJ2-3|-|-
CASSIGVDTQYF
TGTGCCAGTAGTATAGGGGTAGATACGCAGTATTTT
>TRBV28|TRBJ1-5|-|-
CASSLAGQPQHF
TGTGCCAGCAGCCTTGCGGGGCAGCCCCAGCATTTT
>TRBV30|TRBJ2-2|-|-
CAWSVLLTGELFF
TGTGCCTGGAGTGTACTACTCACCGGGGAGCTGTTTTTT
>TRBV7-3|TRBJ2-1|-|-
CASSYNAAGRYNEQFF
TGTGCCAGCAGTTACAACGCTGCGGGGAGATACAATGAGCAGTTCTTC
>TRBV4-3|TRBJ2-2|-|-
CASSQEVGSRTGELFF
TGCGCCAGCAGCCAAGAGGTGGGCAGCCGAACCGGGGAGCTGTTTTTT
>TRBV9|TRBJ2-3|many|TRBD2
CASSVEGLAGADTQYF
TGTGCCAGCAGCGTAGAGGGACTAGCGGGGGCAGATACGCAGTATTTT
>TRBV7-2|TRBJ2-1|-|TRBD1
CASSLGGTGVREQFF
TGTGCCAGCAGCTTAGGAGGGACAGGGGTTCGCGAGCAGTTCTTC
>TRBV7-2|TRBJ1-5|once|TRBD1
CASSLDTGQGFVQPQHF
TGTGCCAGCAGCTTAGACACGGGACAGGGGTTTGTTCAGCCCCAGCATTTT
>TRBV28|TRBJ2-7|-|-
CASSPLRDGFRDEQYF
TGTGCCAGCAGTCCCCTCAGGGACGGGTTTAGGGACGAGCAGTACTTC
>TRBV7-3|TRBJ2-7|-|TRBD1
CASSFTGGDYEQYF
TGTGCCAGCAGCTTCACAGGGGGAGACTACGAGCAGTACTTC
>TRBV10-2|TRBJ2-2|-|TRBD2
CASSGTSGRARDTGELFF
TGCGCCAGCAGCGGGACTAGCGGGAGGGCCCGAGACACCGGGGAGCTGTTTTTT
>TRBV29-1|TRBJ1-1|-|-
CSVEDQLNTEAFF
TGCAGCGTTGAAGATCAATTGAACACTGAAGCTTTCTTT
>TRBV4-2|TRBJ2-2|-|-
CASSQVEIGELFF
TGTGCCAGCAGCCAAGTTGAGATCGGGGAGCTGTTTTTT
>TRBV7-4|TRBJ2-1|-|-
CASSLDGPRDNEQFF
TGTGCCAGCAGCTTAGACGGGCCCCGAGACAATGAGCAGTTCTTC
>TRBV11-2|TRBJ2-5|-|TRBD2
CASSLSASGGAETQYF
TGTGCCAGCAGCCTATCGGCTAGCGGGGGGGCAGAGACCCAGTACTTC
>TRBV2|TRBJ1-6|once|TRBD1
CASTPTGGANSPLHF
TGTGCCAGCACCCCGACAGGGGGCGCGAATTCACCCCTCCACTTT
>TRBV28|TRBJ1-5|-|-
CASSHRGPTLGSNQPQHF
TGTGCCAGCAGTCATAGGGGACCGACCCTAGGAAGCAATCAGCCCCAGCATTTT
>TRBV28|TRBJ2-2|-|-
CASSLDGKNTGELFF
TGTGCCAGCAGTTTGGACGGGAAGAACACCGGGGAGCTGTTTTTT
>TRBV6-5|TRBJ1-2|-|-
CASSYDGQETYGYTF
TGTGCCAGCAGTTACGACGGTCAGGAAACCTATGGCTACACCTTC
>TRBV13|TRBJ2-1|-|-
CASSPMNRLSYNEQFF
TGTGCCAGCAGCCCCATGAATAGACTCTCCTACAATGAGCAGTTCTTC